At least ten counts were recorded for the clone carrying this TCR beta chain. Its antigen is not identified. Germline CDR1 and CDR2: MDHEN and SYDVKM. V lost 6 bases, J lost 9 bases, and 8 bases stayed unmatched. This CDR3 has 13 residues. Through Arm-PCR of CDR3 regions and iRepertoire HTBI primers, TCR beta libraries were built. Via MiXCR, TCRdb re-called the multiplex PCR reads, giving one row per CDR3 protein. The data show roughly 610,000 distinct CDR3 sequences, with around 17% seen just once and 15% to 20% held by the top ten. The entry originates in a study of regulatory T cells in long-lasting Graves disease. Overall study findings and caveats: Newly diagnosed patients had higher TCR diversity than persistent Graves' patients did.

Time point of the sample: newly diagnosed GD, antithyroid drugs for less than 3 months. The TCR library was made from RNA that had been extracted from PBMCs in TRIzol. A further study also used this sample, focusing on T cells in Graves' hyperthyroidism and ophthalmopathy. Turning to that study: The TCR CDR3 first-round RT-PCR relied on the HTBI primer set.

Sample: peripheral blood mononuclear cells (PBMCs), taken at new diagnosis, from a patient treated with antithyroid drugs. The receptor was isolated from a woman in her 30s with Graves disease. V is TRBV28 and J is TRBJ2-4; 7 positions match TRBD1. The CDR3 sequence: CASSNRGIAIQYF. DNA for the CDR3: TGTGCCAGCAGCAACAGGGGCATCGCCATTCAGTACTTC.